This T cell receptor (beta chain) was profiled in a study of long-term antiretroviral therapy in people with HIV. Investigators performed immunoSEQ version v3.0 at survey level. Data came from immunoSEQ multiplex PCR; TCRdb stores just in-frame clones and leaves some out. The sample lists tens of thousands of clones, just under 95% occurring once. This clonotype was obtained from a man aged 50-59 years with HIV. This material consisted of unsorted PBMCs, taken 5.3 years after starting antiretroviral therapy.

The CDR3 nucleotides read TGTGCCAGCAGCTTAGAAGTACAGGGCCCCTACGAGCAGTACTTC. Its translation is CASSLEVQGPYEQYF. The rearrangement links TRBV11-2 to TRBJ2-7, with TRBD1 as a possible D gene (6 bases). The V gene's germline CDR1 is SGHAT and CDR2 FQNNGV. Trimming cost V 0 bases and J 2 bases, with 11 bases left between them. The CDR3 length is 15 residues. Variable domain in full (rest from reference TRBV11-2 and TRBJ2-7): EAGVAQSPRYKIIEKRQSVAFWCNPISGHATLYWYQQILGQGPKLLIQFQNNGVVDDSQLPKDRFSAERLKGVDSTLKIQPAKLEDSAVYLCASSLEVQGPYEQYFGPGTRLTVT.